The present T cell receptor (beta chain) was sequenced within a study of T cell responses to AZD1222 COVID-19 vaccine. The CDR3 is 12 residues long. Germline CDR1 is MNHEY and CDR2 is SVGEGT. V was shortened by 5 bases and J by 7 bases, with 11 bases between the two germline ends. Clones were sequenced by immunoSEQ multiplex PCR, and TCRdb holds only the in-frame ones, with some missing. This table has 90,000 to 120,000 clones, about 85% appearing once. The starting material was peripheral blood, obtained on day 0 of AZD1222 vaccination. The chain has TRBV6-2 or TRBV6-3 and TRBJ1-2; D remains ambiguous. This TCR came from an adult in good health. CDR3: CASSPARIGYTF. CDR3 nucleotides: TGTGCCAGCAGTCCCGCCAGGATTGGCTACACCTTC.